The T cell receptor (beta chain) described here comes from a study of glioma-infiltrating T cells after dendritic cell vaccination. The overall study: Samples are from glioblastoma patients in Phase I and II dendritic cell vaccine trials. Autologous tumor lysate-pulsed dendritic cell vaccination was given between the early 2000s and the early 2010s.

From germline, CDR1 is SGHVS and CDR2 FQNEAQ. V shed 3 bases, J shed 1 base, and the junction held 0 bases outside the gene matches. This CDR3 is built from 14 residues. Described time point: after dendritic cell vaccination, including at tumor progression/relapse. The assay was immunoSEQ multiplex PCR, and TCRdb's table has in-frame clones only and misses some. The sample lists around 83,000 clones; around 84% were seen once. The receptor was isolated from a human donor with glioblastoma. Material: blood, obtained after dendritic cell vaccination. V and J are TRBV7-8 and TRBJ2-1, with 7 bases that match TRBD2. For the CDR3, the DNA is TGTGCCAGCAGCTTCGGGGGGTCCTACAATGAGCAGTTCTTC. Protein: CASSFGGSYNEQFF.